This T cell receptor beta chain was profiled in a study of cytomegalovirus exposure and HLA in healthy donors. Study-level points and caveats: A cluster of highly shared sequence variants was likely a sequencing artifact.

CDR1 is MDHEN and CDR2 is SYDVKM in the germline V gene. CDR3 size: 15 residues. The V gene end was trimmed by 5 bases and the J gene end by 1 base; junction bases not matched to a gene: 7. 60 Vbeta and 13 Jbeta primers were used in PCR. The repertoire was sequenced with immunoSEQ multiplex PCR; TCRdb's copy has only in-frame clones and lacks some. The data contain approximately 150,000 clones, roughly 65% of them singletons. As for this clone: No antigen is known for it.

This chain links TRBV28 with TRBJ2-7, with 8 bases lining up with TRBD2. What was sequenced was PBMCs. This TCR came from a woman under 30 in good health and CMV-seropositive. The CDR3 DNA sequence: TGTGCCAGCAGTCCTCAGCGGGAGATTTCCTACGAGCAGTACTTC. It encodes CASSPQREISYEQYF.